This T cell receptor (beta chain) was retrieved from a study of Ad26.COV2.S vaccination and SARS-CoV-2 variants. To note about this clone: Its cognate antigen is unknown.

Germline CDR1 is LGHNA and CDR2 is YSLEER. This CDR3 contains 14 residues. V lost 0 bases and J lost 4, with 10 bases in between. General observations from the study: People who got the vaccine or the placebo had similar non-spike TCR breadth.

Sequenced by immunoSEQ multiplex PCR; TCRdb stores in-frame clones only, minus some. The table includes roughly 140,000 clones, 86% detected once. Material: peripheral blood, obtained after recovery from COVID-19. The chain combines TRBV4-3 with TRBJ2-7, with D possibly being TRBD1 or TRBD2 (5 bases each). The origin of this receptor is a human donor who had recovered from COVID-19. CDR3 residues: CASSQDRDGYEQYF. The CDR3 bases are TGCGCCAGCAGCCAAGACCGGGACGGTTACGAGCAGTACTTC.